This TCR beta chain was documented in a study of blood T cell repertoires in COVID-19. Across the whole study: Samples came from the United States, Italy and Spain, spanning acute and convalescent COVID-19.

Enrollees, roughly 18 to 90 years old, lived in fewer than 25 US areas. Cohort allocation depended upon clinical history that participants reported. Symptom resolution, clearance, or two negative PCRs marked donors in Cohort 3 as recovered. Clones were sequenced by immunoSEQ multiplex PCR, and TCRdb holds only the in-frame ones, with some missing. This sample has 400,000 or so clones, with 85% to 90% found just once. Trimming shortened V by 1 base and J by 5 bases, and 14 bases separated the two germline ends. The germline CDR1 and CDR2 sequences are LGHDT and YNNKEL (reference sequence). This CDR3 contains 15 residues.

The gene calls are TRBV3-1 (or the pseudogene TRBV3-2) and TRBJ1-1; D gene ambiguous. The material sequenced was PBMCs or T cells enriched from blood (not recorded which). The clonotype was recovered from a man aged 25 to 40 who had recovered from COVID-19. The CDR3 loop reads CASSQVGPGKTEAFF. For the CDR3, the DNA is TGTGCCAGCAGCCAAGTAGGTCCCGGGAAAACTGAAGCTTTCTTT.